Below, 29 T cell receptor beta chains from the same sample are listed, as sequenced in a study of T cell changes during pregnancy in multiple sclerosis. The table came from immunoSEQ multiplex PCR; TCRdb's copy has only in-frame clones and leaves some out. The sample consists of under 65,000 clones, about 93% of them appearing once. The material was CD4+ T cells from peripheral blood mononuclear cells, obtained in the third trimester of pregnancy. The origin of the receptors is a female donor with multiple sclerosis, enrolled in a pregnancy study.

In this sample, this clone turned up once. The genes are TRBV7-9 and TRBJ1-2; TRBD1 matches 7 bases. The trim removed 5 bases at V and 6 bases at J, leaving 9 bases unmatched. CDR1 is SEHNR, CDR2 FQNEAQ, per germline (reference sequence). The CDR3 runs to 14 residues. The CDR3 sequence: CASSLGTVVDGYTF. CDR3 nucleotides: TGTGCCAGCAGCCTGGGGACAGTTGTGGATGGCTACACCTTC. The variable domain in full, completed from reference TRBV7-9 and TRBJ1-2, reads DTGVSQNPRHKITKRGQNVTFRCDPISEHNRLYWYRQTLGQGPEFLTYFQNEAQLEKSRLLSDRFSAERPKGSFSTLEIQRTEQGDSAMYLCASSLGTVVDGYTFGSGTRLTVV.

This chain connects TRBV7-8 to TRBJ1-1, with 9 positions matching TRBD1. The germline CDR1 and CDR2 sequences are SGHVS and FQNEAQ. The CDR3 is made up of 16 amino acids. The V gene end was trimmed by 5 bases and the J gene end by 4 bases; junction bases not matched to a gene: 11. The CDR3, as DNA: TGTGCCAGCAGCCCCCGGGGACAGGGCCTGGGCACTGAAGCTTTCTTT. Translating gives CASSPRGQGLGTEAFF.

V usage is TRBV18 and J usage is TRBJ1-3; D may be TRBD1 (6 bases). The V gene lost 1 base and the J gene lost 4 bases, with 11 bases spanning the gap. This CDR3 is 15 amino acids long. Germline CDR1 reads KGHSH; CDR2 reads LQKENI. CDR3 sequence reads: CASSPRGLGGNTIYF. In DNA, the CDR3 is TGTGCCAGCTCACCACGGGGGCTTGGAGGAAACACCATATATTTT.

V gene TRBV5-1 combines with J gene TRBJ1-1; 11 bases are a match to TRBD1. V was clipped by 0 bases and J by 4 bases; unmatched bases: 5. CDR3 length: 16 residues. Germline CDR1 SGHRS, CDR2 YFSETQ. DNA of the CDR3: TGCGCCAGCAGCTTGGAGGCCGGGACAGGGGGCACTGAAGCTTTCTTT. Amino acid sequence: CASSLEAGTGGTEAFF.

This clone was observed a single time. The chain has TRBV19 and TRBJ1-2; a possible D gene is TRBD1 (5 bases). Germline V gives CDR1 LNHDA, CDR2 SQIVND (reference sequence). Trimming took off 7 bases at V and 3 bases at J, with 12 bases between the two ends. This CDR3 is 13 amino acids long. As DNA, the CDR3 is TGTGCCAGTAACGCGGGGACGTACTATGGCTACACCTTC. Its protein is CASNAGTYYGYTF.

J is TRBJ1-5 and V is TRBV11-2; maybe TRBD1 (5 bases). CDR1 and CDR2 from the germline V gene are SGHAT and FQNNGV. Trimming took 1 base from V and 7 from J, leaving 8 bases between them. CDR3 length: 13 residues. CDR3: CASSLVPGQPQHF. The CDR3 DNA reads TGTGCCAGCAGCTTAGTTCCAGGGCAGCCCCAGCATTTT.

CDR3 in amino acids: CAWSMRIAGGDEQFF. Written as DNA, the CDR3 is TGTGCCTGGAGTATGAGGATAGCGGGAGGGGATGAGCAGTTCTTC. The rearrangement joins TRBV30 to TRBJ2-1, with TRBD2 matching 11 bases. The ends lost 2 bases at V and 8 bases at J; junction bases unmatched: 8. Germline CDR1 reads GTSNPN; CDR2 reads SVGIG (reference sequence). The CDR3 extends over 15 amino acids. Combining the CDR3 with reference TRBV30 and TRBJ2-1 gives the whole variable domain SQTIHQWPATLVQPVGSPLSLECTVEGTSNPNLYWYRQAAGRGLQLLFYSVGIGQISSEVPQNLSASRPQDRQFILSSKKLLLSDSGFYLCAWSMRIAGGDEQFFGPGTRLTVL.

This rearrangement joins TRBV29-1 to TRBJ1-4, with TRBD1 matching over 9 bases. Per the germline V gene, CDR1 is SQVTM and CDR2 is ANQGSEA. The CDR3 totals 13 residues. With V trimmed by 5 bases and J by 6 bases, 4 bases remained unmatched. The CDR3 nucleotides read TGCAGCGTTCGCGGGACAGGGTATGAAAAACTGTTTTTT. This gives the protein CSVRGTGYEKLFF. The full variable domain, rest sourced from reference TRBV29-1 and TRBJ1-4, is SAVISQKPSRDICQRGTSLTIQCQVDSQVTMMFWYRQQPGQSLTLIATANQGSEATYESGFVIDKFPISRPNLTFSTLTVSNMSPEDSSIYLCSVRGTGYEKLFFGSGTQLSVL.

This clone has a single count. The chain links TRBV4-2 to TRBJ2-1, with 12 bases that match TRBD2. J was trimmed by 4 bases and V by 0 bases; bases with no gene match: 4. The germline CDR1 and CDR2 sequences are LGHNA and YNFKEQ. This CDR3 has 17 residues. The CDR3 sequence: CASSQDATSGGYNEQFF. For the CDR3, the DNA is TGTGCCAGCAGCCAAGACGCCACTAGCGGGGGGTACAATGAGCAGTTCTTC.

The V gene is TRBV5-1, the J gene TRBJ1-3; 8 bases agree with TRBD1. V was clipped by 0 bases and J by 5 bases; unmatched bases: 1. This CDR3 has 14 residues. Germline CDR1 and CDR2: SGHRS and YFSETQ. CDR3 amino acids: CASSLGQGRNTIYF. In DNA form, the CDR3 reads TGCGCCAGCAGCTTGGGACAGGGGAGAAACACCATATATTTT.

The gene calls are TRBV7-2 and TRBJ1-5; D call uncertain. CDR3 length: 13 residues. Trimming removed 3 bases at V and 1 base at J, with 4 bases between. CDR1 and CDR2 from the germline V gene are SGHTA and FQGNSA. Here the CDR3 reads CASSFQSNQPQHF. CDR3 nucleotide sequence: TGTGCCAGCAGCTTCCAGAGCAATCAGCCCCAGCATTTT.

The V gene is TRBV9, the J gene TRBJ1-3; D gene unclear. CDR3 size: 16 residues. Looked up from germline, CDR1 is SGDLS and CDR2 is YYNGEE. The ends were cut back, 0 bases at V and 1 base at J, with 11 bases in the middle. CDR3 in amino acids: CASSVANANSGNTIYF. CDR3 DNA sequence: TGTGCCAGCAGCGTAGCTAACGCTAATTCTGGAAACACCATATATTTT. The full variable domain, with the rest looked up from reference TRBV9 and TRBJ1-3, is DSGVTQTPKHLITATGQRVTLRCSPRSGDLSVYWYQQSLDQGLQFLIQYYNGEERAKGNILERFSAQQFPDLHSELNLSSLELGDSALYFCASSVANANSGNTIYFGEGSWLTVV.

The gene calls are TRBV11-2 and TRBJ2-2; 8 bases agree with TRBD1. There are 16 residues in the CDR3. Looked up from germline, CDR1 is SGHAT and CDR2 is FQNNGV. V was clipped by 6 bases and J by 4 bases; unmatched bases: 10. The CDR3 bases are TGTGCCAGCAGGAACCTTTTGACAGGGGCCACCGGGGAGCTGTTTTTT. This sequence encodes CASRNLLTGATGELFF.

The V gene is TRBV2, the J gene TRBJ1-5; D gene unclear. Germline V gives CDR1 SNHLY, CDR2 FYNNEI. Trimming left V 4 bases short and J 3 bases short, with 28 bases between. The CDR3 extends over 20 amino acids. The CDR3 loop reads CASSGLGPTGTVPYNQPQHF. Written as DNA, the CDR3 is TGTGCCAGCAGTGGGCTCGGGCCGACGGGAACAGTCCCATACAATCAGCCCCAGCATTTT.

This rearrangement joins TRBV7-9 to TRBJ1-4; 7 bases are a match to TRBD1. V dropped 5 bases and J dropped 3; count of bases not matched to a gene: 3. Germline CDR1 reads SEHNR; CDR2 reads FQNEAQ (reference sequence). The CDR3 is made up of 14 amino acids. The CDR3 loop is CASSDRVANEKLFF. DNA of the CDR3: TGTGCCAGCAGCGACAGGGTGGCTAATGAAAAACTGTTTTTT.

The V gene is TRBV18, the J gene TRBJ2-1; TRBD2 matches 7 bases. V lost 8 bases to trimming and J lost 4 bases; unmatched junction nucleotides: 11. The CDR3 loop spans 15 amino acids. Germline CDR1 and CDR2: KGHSH and LQKENI. In DNA, the CDR3 is TGTGCCAGCACCCGAAGCGGGGACCTATACAATGAGCAGTTCTTC. Protein: CASTRSGDLYNEQFF.

The chain carries TRBV6-5 and TRBJ1-3, with D maybe TRBD1 (5 bases). Germline CDR1 reads MNHEY; CDR2 reads SVGAGI. V lost 0 bases and J 1 base, leaving 10 bases between the germline ends. The CDR3 runs to 16 residues. The CDR3 loop reads CASSYSGGGSGNTIYF. As DNA, the CDR3 is TGTGCCAGCAGTTACTCGGGGGGGGGATCTGGAAACACCATATATTTT.

The chain has TRBV20-1 and TRBJ1-1, with 8 bases aligning to TRBD1. Germline CDR1 DFQATT, CDR2 SNEGSKA (reference sequence). V dropped 6 bases and J dropped 9; count of bases not matched to a gene: 6. This CDR3 contains 11 residues. The CDR3 protein is CSARDRPQAFF. CDR3 nucleotide sequence: TGCAGTGCAAGGGACAGGCCCCAAGCTTTCTTT.

This chain joins TRBV25-1 and TRBJ1-4; no clear D gene. The CDR3 loop spans 14 amino acids. Germline lookup yields CDR1 MGHDK and CDR2 SYGVNS. Trimming removed 6 bases from V and 4 bases from J, with 12 bases in between. CDR3 sequence: CASRGLGLNEKLFF. The CDR3 bases are TGTGCCAGCAGGGGCTTGGGCCTTAATGAAAAACTGTTTTTT.

The V gene is TRBV7-8, the J gene TRBJ1-3; D is perhaps TRBD1 (6 bases). V was cut by 5 bases and J by 0 bases, with 11 bases left in between. The length of the CDR3 is 15 residues. Germline V CDR1 and CDR2: SGHVS, FQNEAQ. The CDR3: CASSTHRVSGNTIYF. For the CDR3, the DNA is TGTGCCAGCAGCACCCACAGGGTCTCTGGAAACACCATATATTTT. The full variable domain, its missing parts supplied by reference TRBV7-8 and TRBJ1-3, is GAGVSQSPRYKVAKRGQDVALRCDPISGHVSLFWYQQALGQGPEFLTYFQNEAQLDKSGLPSDRFFAERPEGSVSTLKIQRTQQEDSAVYLCASSTHRVSGNTIYFGEGSWLTVV.

This clone was seen more than once but under ten times. This chain joins TRBV7-9 and TRBJ2-5; possible D gene TRBD2, 5 bases. CDR1 is SEHNR and CDR2 is FQNEAQ in the germline V gene (reference sequence). V was shortened by 3 bases and J by 5 bases, with 13 bases between the two germline ends. This CDR3 region has 14 residues. The CDR3 nucleotides are TGTGCCAGCAGCTTCGGGATAGAGGTGGAGACCCAGTACTTC. It translates to CASSFGIEVETQYF.

The chain links TRBV19 to TRBJ2-2; a possible D gene is TRBD1 (5 bases). With 5 bases removed from V and 1 base from J, the gap between germline ends came to 8 bases. The CDR3 spans 14 residues. Germline V gene lookup returns CDR1 LNHDA and CDR2 SQIVND (reference sequence). This CDR3 reads CASSVRENTGELFF. The CDR3 DNA is TGTGCCAGTAGTGTCAGGGAGAACACCGGGGAGCTGTTTTTT.

The chain couples TRBV30 to TRBJ1-4, with TRBD1 matching over 9 bases. Germline V gives CDR1 GTSNPN, CDR2 SVGIG (reference sequence). The CDR3 contains 18 residues. Losses at the gene ends were 2 bases for V and 1 base for J; bases not matched to a gene: 11. CDR3 sequence reads: CAWSSGTGLRRTNEKLFF. CDR3 DNA sequence: TGTGCCTGGAGTTCTGGGACAGGGTTGAGGCGAACTAATGAAAAACTGTTTTTT.

In DNA, the CDR3 is TGTGCCAGCAGCTTAGTTGGGGGACTAGACAATGAGCAGTTCTTC. Amino acid sequence: CASSLVGGLDNEQFF. The chain has TRBV7-9 and TRBJ2-1; TRBD2 aligns across 8 bases. V gave up 1 base and J gave up 5 bases; unmatched junction bases: 4. The germline CDR1 and CDR2 sequences are SEHNR and FQNEAQ (reference sequence). The CDR3 sequence is 15 residues long.

This chain connects TRBV9 to TRBJ2-1; D may be TRBD2 (6 bases). The CDR3 totals 14 residues. The V end lost 4 bases, the J end lost 5 bases, and 13 bases lay between the germline ends. Germline values: CDR1 SGDLS, CDR2 YYNGEE. DNA of the CDR3: TGTGCCAGCAGCCGCGTTTGGGGGGACAATGAGCAGTTCTTC. It translates to CASSRVWGDNEQFF.

V is TRBV6-5 and J is TRBJ1-1; no definite D call. Germline loops: CDR1 MNHEY, CDR2 SVGAGI. V was trimmed by 1 base and J by 4 bases, leaving 10 bases between them. The CDR3 length is 14 residues. CDR3 DNA sequence: TGTGCCAGCAGTTACTTTGGCCGTTCCACTGAAGCTTTCTTT. Amino acid sequence: CASSYFGRSTEAFF.

V gene TRBV18 combines with J gene TRBJ2-5, with 7 bases lining up with TRBD1. CDR1 and CDR2 from the germline V gene are KGHSH and LQKENI. V trimming: 4 bases; J trimming: 1 base; junction bases outside the gene matches: 3. CDR3 length: 14 residues. The CDR3 sequence: CASSRNRGQETQYF. In nucleotides, the CDR3 is TGTGCCAGCTCACGCAACAGGGGCCAAGAGACCCAGTACTTC. The entire variable domain, with the rest obtained from reference TRBV18 and TRBJ2-5, is as follows: NAGVMQNPRHLVRRRGQEARLRCSPMKGHSHVYWYRQLPEEGLKFMVYLQKENIIDESGMPKERFSAEFPKEGPSILRIQQVVRGDSAAYFCASSRNRGQETQYFGPGTRLLVL.

The V call is TRBV4-1, the J call TRBJ2-1; TRBD2 agrees at 10 bases. This CDR3 is 15 amino acids long. V dropped 1 base and J dropped 8; count of bases not matched to a gene: 5. The germline gives CDR1 MGHRA, CDR2 YSYEKL. The CDR3 DNA reads TGCGCCAGCAGCCAAGGAACAGCGGGGGGGGATGAGCAGTTCTTC. It translates to CASSQGTAGGDEQFF.

The V gene is TRBV4-2, the J gene TRBJ1-4; D unclear. The V end was cut by 1 base, the J end by 5 bases, with 8 bases between. The length of the CDR3 is 14 residues. Germline lookup yields CDR1 LGHNA and CDR2 YNFKEQ. The CDR3 protein is CASSQGGGNEKLFF. The CDR3, as DNA: TGTGCCAGCAGCCAAGGCGGAGGGAATGAAAAACTGTTTTTT.